Each of the 32 T cell receptor beta chains below was sequenced from the same sample in a study of blood T cell repertoires in COVID-19. Data came from immunoSEQ multiplex PCR; TCRdb stores just in-frame clones and leaves some out. The sample carries 25,000 to 30,000 clones, over 70% recorded once. The specimen was peripheral blood. The receptors stem from a woman in her seventies with acute or convalescent COVID-19.

The rearrangement joins TRBV24-1 to TRBJ2-3, with 7 nucleotides matching TRBD1. V shed 6 bases and J 6 bases; nucleotides not matched to a gene: 14. There are 16 residues in the CDR3. The germline CDR1 and CDR2 sequences are KGHDR and SFDVKD. DNA of the CDR3: TGTGCCACCAGTCTTGGGACAGTTCTTTGTATTGATACGCAGTATTTT. Its protein is CATSLGTVLCIDTQYF.

V gene TRBV21-1 combines with J gene TRBJ2-7; the table's D call, TRBD1, was not checked against the DNA. TRBV21-1 is deemed a pseudogene. CDR3 length: 12 amino acids. Written as DNA, the CDR3 is TGTGCCAGCAACAGTAATCCCTACGAGCAGTACTTC. This codes for CASNSNPYEQYF.

This chain uses TRBV10-3 with TRBJ1-2, with TRBD1 matching 8 bases. With 6 bases clipped from V and 0 bases from J, the junction kept 3 bases outside the gene matches. From germline, CDR1 is ENHRY and CDR2 SYGVKD. This CDR3 comprises 14 residues. The CDR3 region is CAIREQGANYGYTF. CDR3 DNA sequence: TGTGCCATCAGGGAACAGGGGGCTAACTATGGCTACACCTTC.

The CDR3 bases are TGTGCCAGTAGTATAGATCGGTCAGGGGCTCAGCCCCAGCATTTT. Its translation is CASSIDRSGAQPQHF. The chain couples TRBV19 to TRBJ1-5; possible D gene TRBD1, 6 bases. Germline values: CDR1 LNHDA, CDR2 SQIVND (reference sequence). The V end was cut by 0 bases, the J end by 6 bases, with 12 bases between. The CDR3 totals 15 residues.

V gene TRBV5-8 combines with J gene TRBJ2-7; 7 bases agree with TRBD1. The CDR3 length is 15 residues. Unmatched junction bases numbered 6, after V lost 2 bases and J lost 1 base. Looked up from germline, CDR1 is SGHTS and CDR2 is YDEGEE. The CDR3 loop reads CASSFSGGRSYEQYF. Here the CDR3 DNA reads TGTGCCAGCAGCTTTTCAGGGGGTAGGTCCTACGAGCAGTACTTC.

This sequence joins TRBV28 and TRBJ1-6, with D perhaps matching TRBD1 (5 bases). Looked up from germline, CDR1 is MDHEN and CDR2 is SYDVKM. With 5 bases removed from V and 7 bases from J, the gap between germline ends came to 12 bases. The CDR3 is 14 amino acids. Here the CDR3 reads CASSGREGNSPLHF. CDR3 DNA: TGTGCCAGCAGTGGCAGGGAGGGGAATTCACCCCTCCACTTT.

This clone appeared once. The J gene is TRBJ1-5, the V gene TRBV4-2; TRBD1 aligns across 7 bases. This CDR3 has 16 residues. Per the germline V gene, CDR1 is LGHNA and CDR2 is YNFKEQ. V shed 1 base, J shed 2 bases, and the junction held 5 bases outside the gene matches. CDR3 in DNA: TGTGCCAGCAGCCAAGCCACAGGGGCCGGCAATCAGCCCCAGCATTTT. It codes for CASSQATGAGNQPQHF.

This chain uses TRBV12-3 or TRBV12-4 with TRBJ1-1; no clear D gene. V shed 6 bases and J shed 1 base, with 9 bases lying between them. There are 13 residues in the CDR3. In DNA form, the CDR3 reads TGTGCCAGCAGCCTTACAACGAACACTGAAGCTTTCTTT. Residues: CASSLTTNTEAFF.

This chain uses TRBV24-1 with TRBJ2-3, with D perhaps matching TRBD1 (5 bases). Germline V gives CDR1 KGHDR, CDR2 SFDVKD. Trimming took 2 bases from V and 6 from J, leaving 11 bases between them. This CDR3 comprises 14 residues. CDR3 region: CATSDSTQADTQYF. The CDR3 DNA follows: TGTGCCACCAGTGATTCGACACAGGCGGATACGCAGTATTTT.

The J gene is TRBJ2-1, the V gene TRBV6-1; 11 bases line up with TRBD2. CDR3 length: 17 residues. Germline lookup yields CDR1 MNHNS and CDR2 SASEGT. The V segment lost 4 bases and the J segment 4 bases; nucleotides outside the gene matches: 9. For the CDR3, the DNA is TGTGCCAGCAGTGTTAAGTCTAGCGGGGGGTTGTACAATGAGCAGTTCTTC. The encoded protein is CASSVKSSGGLYNEQFF.

This chain joins TRBV3-1 (or the pseudogene TRBV3-2) and TRBJ2-7; 11 nucleotides line up with TRBD2. V trimming: 5 bases; J trimming: 6 bases; junction bases outside the gene matches: 6. This CDR3 spans 14 amino acids. Germline lookup yields CDR1 LGHDT and CDR2 YNNKEL (reference sequence). The CDR3 DNA is TGTGCCAGCAGCTTCCGACTAGCGGGGAGCGAGCAGTACTTC. Translating it yields CASSFRLAGSEQYF.

The chain uses TRBV6-5 and TRBJ2-1; 9 positions match TRBD1. V gave up 3 bases and J gave up 4 bases; unmatched junction bases: 4. This CDR3 comprises 15 residues. CDR1 is MNHEY, CDR2 SVGAGI, per germline. CDR3 loop: CASSYEDRGYNEQFF. The CDR3 DNA sequence: TGTGCCAGCAGTTATGAGGACAGGGGTTACAATGAGCAGTTCTTC.

This clone was recorded once. CDR3 region: CASSQVGLGKNTEAFF. The CDR3, as DNA: TGCGCCAGCAGCCAGGTTGGACTGGGAAAGAACACTGAAGCTTTCTTT. The rearrangement uses TRBV4-1 and TRBJ1-1, with no clear D. Germline assignment: CDR1 MGHRA and CDR2 YSYEKL. This CDR3 is 16 amino acids long. The V and J ends lost 3 bases and 1 base respectively, with 15 bases between them.

The chain links TRBV7-2 to TRBJ1-1; D possibly corresponds to TRBD1 (5 bases). Germline CDR1 SGHTA, CDR2 FQGNSA. CDR3 size: 17 residues. V shed 10 bases and J shed 4 bases, with 28 bases lying between them. The chain's CDR3 is CATTPPRGASFGTEAFF. In DNA, the CDR3 is TGTGCCACCACCCCGCCTAGGGGCGCATCCTTTGGCACTGAAGCTTTCTTT.

The chain uses TRBV6-4 and TRBJ1-5, with 7 positions matching TRBD1. V shed 4 bases and J 6 bases; nucleotides not matched to a gene: 12. Per germline, CDR1 MRHNA and CDR2 SNTAGT. The CDR3 totals 16 residues. CDR3 loop: CASSVNAGTAPQPQHF. CDR3 DNA: TGTGCCAGCAGTGTCAACGCCGGGACAGCCCCTCAGCCCCAGCATTTT.

The rearrangement uses TRBV28 and TRBJ2-5, with a tentative D call TRBD1 (5 bases). Germline V lookup: CDR1 MDHEN, CDR2 SYDVKM. This CDR3 is built from 13 residues. The germline V and J ends were trimmed by 3 bases and 5 bases, with 10 bases remaining between them. DNA for the CDR3: TGTGCCAGCAGTTTTGGGGCGGACGAGACCCAGTACTTC. Protein: CASSFGADETQYF.

This sequence joins TRBV7-9 and TRBJ2-1; TRBD2 agrees at 15 bases. After removal of 5 bases from V and 0 bases from J, the junction contained 8 bases not matched to a gene. Germline V gene lookup returns CDR1 SEHNR and CDR2 FQNEAQ (reference sequence). The CDR3 covers 19 residues. The CDR3 spells CASSGPGLAGGGSYNEQFF. CDR3 bases: TGTGCCAGCAGCGGACCGGGACTAGCGGGAGGTGGCTCCTACAATGAGCAGTTCTTC. Drawing the rest from reference TRBV7-9 and TRBJ2-1, the complete variable domain is DTGVSQNPRHKITKRGQNVTFRCDPISEHNRLYWYRQTLGQGPEFLTYFQNEAQLEKSRLLSDRFSAERPKGSFSTLEIQRTEQGDSAMYLCASSGPGLAGGGSYNEQFFGPGTRLTVL.

This chain connects TRBV6-2 or TRBV6-3 to TRBJ1-4, with 9 bases fitting TRBD1. The CDR3 totals 14 residues. The junction had 2 bases not matched to a gene; V was cut back by 1 base and J by 8 bases. Germline CDR1 and CDR2: MNHEY and SVGEGT. The CDR3: CASSYLDRGEKLFF. As DNA, the CDR3 is TGTGCCAGCAGTTACTTGGACAGGGGCGAAAAACTGTTTTTT.

The gene calls are TRBV7-3 and TRBJ2-2; perhaps TRBD1 as D (5 bases). Germline CDR1 and CDR2: SGHTA and FQGTGA. The CDR3 runs 16 residues. The germline V and J ends were trimmed by 4 bases and 2 bases, with 14 bases remaining between them. The CDR3 DNA reads as TGTGCCAGCAGCTCCGAAGACAGAATTAACACCGGGGAGCTGTTTTTT. It encodes CASSSEDRINTGELFF.

V and J are TRBV6-5 and TRBJ2-1; TRBD2 matches 8 bases. This CDR3 contains 15 residues. V lost 6 bases and J lost 4; bases outside the gene matches: 8. Looked up from germline, CDR1 is MNHEY and CDR2 is SVGAGI. The CDR3 loop is CASSPSGRSYNEQFF. In DNA form, the CDR3 reads TGTGCCAGCAGCCCCAGCGGGAGATCGTACAATGAGCAGTTCTTC.

This chain uses TRBV3-1 (or the pseudogene TRBV3-2) with TRBJ2-3, with no clear D. The CDR3 spans 13 residues. Trimming pared 0 bases from V and 7 bases from J, leaving 8 bases between. Germline loops: CDR1 LGHDT, CDR2 YNNKEL (reference sequence). CDR3 coding DNA: TGTGCCAGCAGCCAAGAAGGAGCGAATACGCAGTATTTT. Translation gives CASSQEGANTQYF.

The rearrangement joins TRBV5-4 to TRBJ1-2, with D maybe TRBD1 (5 bases). V dropped 4 bases and J dropped 4 bases, with 17 bases sitting between them. The CDR3 is 15 amino acids. Germline CDR1 SGHNT, CDR2 YYREEE (reference sequence). CDR3 DNA sequence: TGTGCCAGCAGCCTTGAACCAGGGCGGGGCTATGGCTACACCTTC. Its translation: CASSLEPGRGYGYTF.

The V gene is TRBV3-1 (or the pseudogene TRBV3-2), the J gene TRBJ2-5, with TRBD2 matching 9 bases. Germline V CDR1 and CDR2: LGHDT, YNNKEL (reference sequence). The ends lost 4 bases at V and 4 bases at J; junction bases unmatched: 7. The CDR3 contains 15 residues. CDR3 loop: CASSPLAGGGETQYF. The CDR3 bases are TGTGCCAGCAGCCCCTTGGCGGGAGGGGGAGAGACCCAGTACTTC.

The rearrangement joins TRBV3-1 (or the pseudogene TRBV3-2) to TRBJ2-2, with 14 bases lining up with TRBD2. The CDR3 length is 19 residues. J gave up 5 bases and V 0 bases, and 8 bases lay outside the gene matches. Germline values: CDR1 LGHDT, CDR2 YNNKEL (reference sequence). The CDR3 here is CASSQEGTSGRFGTGELFF. CDR3 sequence (DNA): TGTGCCAGCAGCCAAGAGGGGACTAGCGGGAGATTTGGTACCGGGGAGCTGTTTTTT.

Comments on this clone: An end of the junction differs from the germline gene, which may be a read error. This chain uses TRBV5-1 with TRBJ1-5, with a tentative D call TRBD1 (6 bases). CDR3 length: 15 amino acids. Germline V gene data show CDR1 as SGHRS and CDR2 as YFSETQ. CDR3 DNA sequence: TGCGCCCGCAGCTTGGGAGGGGGGGGCAATCAGCCCCAGCATTTT. Protein product: CARSLGGGGNQPQHF.

For the CDR3, the DNA is TGCAGCGTTGAAAGTGGGCGGGTGAACACTGAAGCTTTCTTT. Translating it yields CSVESGRVNTEAFF. V usage is TRBV29-1 and J usage is TRBJ1-1; D is unclear. Trimming pared 2 bases from V and 0 bases from J, leaving 10 bases between. CDR1 is SQVTM, CDR2 ANQGSEA, per germline. The CDR3 covers 14 residues.

V is TRBV21-1 and J is TRBJ1-1. TRBV21-1 is described as a pseudogene. This CDR3 is 14 amino acids long. The CDR3 DNA sequence: TGTGCCAGCAGCAAAGTGGCAGCTTCTCGAGGAGCTTTCTTT. Its protein product is CASSKVAASRGAFF.

The table lists this clone with a few counts. The rearrangement joins TRBV28 to TRBJ2-1, with 8 bases fitting TRBD1. Looked up from germline, CDR1 is MDHEN and CDR2 is SYDVKM. The length of the CDR3 is 14 residues. V lost 2 bases to trimming and J lost 7 bases; unmatched junction nucleotides: 4. As DNA, the CDR3 is TGTGCCAGCAGTTTAAGACAGGGGAAAAATGAGCAGTTCTTC. This gives the protein CASSLRQGKNEQFF.

V gene TRBV24-1 combines with J gene TRBJ2-7, with D possibly matching TRBD1 (6 bases). The CDR3 extends over 13 amino acids. The germline CDR1 and CDR2 sequences are KGHDR and SFDVKD. The germline V and J ends were trimmed by 4 bases and 5 bases, with 11 bases remaining between them. The CDR3 DNA follows: TGTGCCACCAGTGAAACAGGGCCCCACGAGCAGTACTTC. This encodes CATSETGPHEQYF.

The chain has TRBV27 and TRBJ2-7; 7 bases match TRBD2. Germline lookup yields CDR1 MNHEY and CDR2 SMNVEV (reference sequence). The CDR3 totals 14 residues. Germline trimming cut 4 bases from V and 2 bases from J; bases unmatched to any gene: 5. CDR3 DNA: TGTGCCAGCAGTTCTAGCGGACAAACCTACGAGCAGTACTTC. Its translation is CASSSSGQTYEQYF.

The genes are TRBV7-3 and TRBJ2-3, with D possibly matching TRBD1 (5 bases). V shed 2 bases and J shed 3 bases, with 9 bases lying between them. This CDR3 has 14 residues. Germline lookup yields CDR1 SGHTA and CDR2 FQGTGA. For the CDR3, the DNA is TGTGCCAGCAGCTTACAGGGTGAAACAGATACGCAGTATTTT. Translation: CASSLQGETDTQYF.

The chain combines TRBV6-5 with TRBJ2-7; possibly TRBD1 for D (6 bases). The CDR3 length is 13 residues. Germline values: CDR1 MNHEY, CDR2 SVGAGI. Trimming removed 8 bases from V and 4 bases from J, with 15 bases in between. DNA for the CDR3: TGTGCCAGCTGGGCTCAAACAGGGTACGAGCAGTACTTC. Amino acids: CASWAQTGYEQYF.